Below, 14 T cell receptor beta chains from the same sample are listed, as sequenced in a study of blood T cell repertoires in COVID-19. Sequenced by immunoSEQ multiplex PCR; TCRdb stores in-frame clones only, minus some. The data hold about 360,000 clones, with around 90% observed a single time. Sequencing used peripheral blood. These receptors all come from a human donor in a cohort sampled during active COVID-19.

Written as DNA, the CDR3 is TGTGCCAGCAGCTTAGAGGCCTCTCCAGGGACCCAGTACTTC. Translation: CASSLEASPGTQYF. J is TRBJ2-5 and V is TRBV7-2; D unresolved. The CDR3 spans 14 residues. V lost 1 base and J lost 7, with 13 bases in between. Germline loops: CDR1 SGHTA, CDR2 FQGNSA. The variable domain in full, with the rest retrieved from reference TRBV7-2 and TRBJ2-5, is GAGVSQSPSNKVTEKGKDVELRCDPISGHTALYWYRQSLGQGLEFLIYFQGNSAPDKSGLPSDRFSAERTGGSVSTLTIQRTQQEDSAVYLCASSLEASPGTQYFGPGTRLLVL.

This rearrangement joins TRBV5-1 to TRBJ2-7, with TRBD2 as a possible D gene (6 bases). The CDR3 loop spans 14 amino acids. Germline V gene lookup returns CDR1 SGHRS and CDR2 YFSETQ. The V gene lost 4 bases and the J gene lost 6 bases, with 17 bases spanning the gap. The CDR3 region has the DNA TGCGCCAGCAGCCTTGGAGGGTGGGATGGCGAGCAGTACTTC. The encoded protein is CASSLGGWDGEQYF. Full variable domain (outside the CDR3, taken from reference TRBV5-1 and TRBJ2-7): KAGVTQTPRYLIKTRGQQVTLSCSPISGHRSVSWYQQTPGQGLQFLFEYFSETQRNKGNFPGRFSGRQFSNSRSEMNVSTLELGDSALYLCASSLGGWDGEQYFGPGTRLTVT.

The chain joins TRBV5-4 to TRBJ2-5; D call uncertain. The germline gives CDR1 SGHNT, CDR2 YYREEE (reference sequence). The CDR3 length is 14 residues. V was clipped by 2 bases and J by 2 bases, with 10 bases between them. The CDR3 protein is CASSFQTGQETQYF. The CDR3 DNA reads as TGTGCCAGCAGCTTCCAGACTGGGCAAGAGACCCAGTACTTC.

CDR3 in amino acids: CASSPGQGRRELGYTF. The CDR3 region has the DNA TGTGCCAGTAGTCCGGGACAGGGGCGTCGGGAATTGGGCTACACCTTC. The chain carries TRBV19 and TRBJ1-2, with 10 bases aligning to TRBD1. Germline CDR1 reads LNHDA; CDR2 reads SQIVND (reference sequence). After removal of 5 bases from V and 8 bases from J, the junction contained 14 bases not matched to a gene. The CDR3 consists of 16 residues.

The chain combines TRBV5-6 with TRBJ2-1; D is ambiguous. Deletions cut 1 base from V and 3 bases from J, with 14 bases between. The CDR3 covers 16 residues. From germline, CDR1 is SGHDT and CDR2 YYEEEE. This chain's CDR3 is CASSLWAGRGYNEQFF. CDR3 bases: TGTGCCAGCAGCTTGTGGGCAGGTCGTGGCTACAATGAGCAGTTCTTC.

J is TRBJ2-7 and V is TRBV29-1, with 9 bases lining up with TRBD2. Germline CDR1 is SQVTM and CDR2 is ANQGSEA. The CDR3 has 17 amino acids. J was trimmed by 6 bases and V by 0 bases; bases with no gene match: 15. The CDR3 sequence is CSVEERGGIDQLGEQYF. In DNA, the CDR3 is TGCAGCGTTGAAGAGCGGGGGGGGATTGATCAATTGGGCGAGCAGTACTTC.

This clone was counted a few times. The chain is built from TRBV7-9 and TRBJ2-1; D perhaps matches TRBD1 (6 bases). This CDR3 has 14 residues. The germline CDR1 and CDR2 sequences are SEHNR and FQNEAQ (reference sequence). V gave up 4 bases and J gave up 6 bases, with 13 bases separating them. The CDR3 nucleotides read TGTGCCAGCAGCTCCCGAGGACAGAGCAATGAGCAGTTCTTC. Translated, it gives CASSSRGQSNEQFF.

The V and J genes are TRBV6-5 and TRBJ2-7; D possibly corresponds to TRBD2 (7 bases). The CDR3 is 14 residues long. V gave up 2 bases and J gave up 2 bases, with 10 bases separating them. Germline V lookup: CDR1 MNHEY, CDR2 SVGAGI. Here the CDR3 reads CASSYRGGAYEQYF. In DNA, the CDR3 is TGTGCCAGCAGTTACAGGGGGGGCGCCTACGAGCAGTACTTC.

The chain links TRBV6-5 to TRBJ2-3; maybe TRBD2 (5 bases). Germline values: CDR1 MNHEY, CDR2 SVGAGI. CDR3 size: 14 residues. The V and J ends lost 0 bases and 1 base respectively, with 5 bases between them. The CDR3 spells CASSYSRGTDTQYF. CDR3 nucleotide sequence: TGTGCCAGCAGTTACTCGAGGGGCACAGATACGCAGTATTTT.

This clone occurred once. The gene calls are TRBV6-5 and TRBJ1-3; 8 bases map to TRBD1. This CDR3 comprises 14 residues. The germline V gene has CDR1 MNHEY and CDR2 SVGAGI. With 5 bases clipped from V and 9 bases from J, the junction kept 9 bases outside the gene matches. The CDR3 loop is CASSLTGEESTIYF. Here the CDR3 DNA reads TGTGCCAGCAGTCTGACAGGGGAGGAGAGCACCATATATTTT.

On this clone: The junction does not match germline at one end; this may be a read error. V and J are TRBV29-1 and TRBJ2-7; TRBD1 matches at 8 bases. The germline gives CDR1 SQVTM, CDR2 ANQGSEA. This CDR3 contains 14 residues. CDR3 loop: CSVEGQGSSYEQYF. CDR3 coding DNA: TGCAGCGTCGAAGGACAGGGCAGCTCCTACGAGCAGTACTTC.

In DNA, the CDR3 is TGCAGTGCCAGTCGACGGGGGGGCGGCGCACAAGAGACCCAGTACTTC. Translating it yields CSASRRGGGAQETQYF. This chain connects TRBV20-1 to TRBJ2-5; TRBD2 matches at 8 bases. Germline V gene sequence: CDR1 DFQATT, CDR2 SNEGSKA (reference sequence). This CDR3 is built from 16 residues. With V trimmed by 6 bases and J by 2 bases, 14 bases remained unmatched.

The rearrangement uses TRBV5-1 and TRBJ1-1; D is unclear. V lost 1 base to trimming and J lost 1 base, with 8 bases between them. Germline V gives CDR1 SGHRS, CDR2 YFSETQ. The CDR3 length is 14 residues. The CDR3, as DNA: TGCGCCAGCAGCTTGTCTATCGCGAACACTGAAGCTTTCTTT. This sequence encodes CASSLSIANTEAFF.

The chain is built from TRBV4-1 and TRBJ2-4; possible D gene TRBD2, 5 bases. CDR1 is MGHRA, CDR2 YSYEKL, per germline. The CDR3 runs 16 residues. V lost 3 bases to trimming and J lost 0 bases, with 12 bases between them. CDR3 bases: TGCGCCAGCAGCCAGATCGGAGGATTAGCCAAAAACATTCAGTACTTC. It codes for CASSQIGGLAKNIQYF.